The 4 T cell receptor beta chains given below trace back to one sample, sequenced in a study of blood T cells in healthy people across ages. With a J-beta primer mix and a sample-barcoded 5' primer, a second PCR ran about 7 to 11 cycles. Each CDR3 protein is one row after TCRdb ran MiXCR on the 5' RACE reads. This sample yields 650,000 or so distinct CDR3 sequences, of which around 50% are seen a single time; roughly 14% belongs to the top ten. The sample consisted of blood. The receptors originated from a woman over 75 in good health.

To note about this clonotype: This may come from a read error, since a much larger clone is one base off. For the CDR3, the DNA is TGTGCCAGCTCGCTCGGGGGCGGTTCCAATGAGCAGTACTTC. Translated, it gives CASSLGGGSNEQYF. This chain uses TRBV18 with TRBJ2-5, with D tentatively TRBD1 or TRBD2 (6 bases each). The CDR3 length is 14 residues. Trimming took 6 bases from V and 11 from J, leaving 22 bases between them. CDR1 and CDR2 (germline): KGHSH, LQKENI.

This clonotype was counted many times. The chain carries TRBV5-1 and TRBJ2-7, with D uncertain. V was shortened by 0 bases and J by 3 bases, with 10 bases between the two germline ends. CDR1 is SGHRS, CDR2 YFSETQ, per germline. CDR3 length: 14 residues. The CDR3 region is CASSLDAVGYEQYF. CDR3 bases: TGCGCCAGCAGCTTGGATGCGGTTGGCTACGAGCAGTACTTC.

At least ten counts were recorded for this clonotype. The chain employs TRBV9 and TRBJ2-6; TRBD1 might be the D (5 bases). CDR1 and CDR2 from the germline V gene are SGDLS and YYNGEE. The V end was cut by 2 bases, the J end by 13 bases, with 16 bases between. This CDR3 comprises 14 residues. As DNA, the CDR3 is TGTGCCAGCAGCGTCTCAGGGTCGCCAGAGGTCCTGACTTTC. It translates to CASSVSGSPEVLTF.

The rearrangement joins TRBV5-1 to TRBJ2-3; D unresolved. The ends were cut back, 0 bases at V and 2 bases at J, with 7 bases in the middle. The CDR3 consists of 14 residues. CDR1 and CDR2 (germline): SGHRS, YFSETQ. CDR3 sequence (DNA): TGCGCCAGCAGCTTGGTACCCACCACAGATACGCAGTATTTT. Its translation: CASSLVPTTDTQYF.